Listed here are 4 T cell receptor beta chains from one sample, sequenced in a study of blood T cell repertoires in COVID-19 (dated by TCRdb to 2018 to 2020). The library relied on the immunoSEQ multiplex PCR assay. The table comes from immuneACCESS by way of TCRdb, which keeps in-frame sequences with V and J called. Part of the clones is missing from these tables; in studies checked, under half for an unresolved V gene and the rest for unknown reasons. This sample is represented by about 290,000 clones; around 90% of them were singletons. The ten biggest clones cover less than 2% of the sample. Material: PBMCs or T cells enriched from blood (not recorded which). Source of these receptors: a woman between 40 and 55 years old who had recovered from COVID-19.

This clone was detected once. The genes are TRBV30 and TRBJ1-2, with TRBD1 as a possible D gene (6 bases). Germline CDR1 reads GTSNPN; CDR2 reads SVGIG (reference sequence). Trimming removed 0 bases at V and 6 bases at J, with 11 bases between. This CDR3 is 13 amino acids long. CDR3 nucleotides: TGTGCCTGGAGTGTGGACAGATCCCATGGCTACACCTTC. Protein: CAWSVDRSHGYTF.

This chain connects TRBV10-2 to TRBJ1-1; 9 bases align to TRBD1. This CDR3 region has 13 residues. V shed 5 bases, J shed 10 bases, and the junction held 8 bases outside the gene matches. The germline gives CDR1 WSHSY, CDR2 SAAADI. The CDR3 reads CASSPGQGLPAFF. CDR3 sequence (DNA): TGCGCCAGCAGTCCGGGACAGGGCTTACCAGCTTTCTTT.

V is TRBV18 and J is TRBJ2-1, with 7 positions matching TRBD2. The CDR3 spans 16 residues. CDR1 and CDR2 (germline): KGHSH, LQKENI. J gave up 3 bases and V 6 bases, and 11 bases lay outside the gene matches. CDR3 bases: TGTGCCAGCTCTCTTACCGCGGGGGTGGACTACAATGAGCAGTTCTTC. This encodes CASSLTAGVDYNEQFF.

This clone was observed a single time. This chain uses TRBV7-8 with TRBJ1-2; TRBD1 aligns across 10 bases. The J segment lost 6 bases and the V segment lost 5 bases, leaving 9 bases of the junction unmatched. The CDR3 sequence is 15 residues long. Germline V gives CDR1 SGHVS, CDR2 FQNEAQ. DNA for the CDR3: TGTGCCAGCAGCGCATGGGACAGGGGAACGCATGGCTACACCTTC. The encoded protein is CASSAWDRGTHGYTF.